This TCR beta chain stems from a study of T cell repertoires and HLA-DP antigens. Across the whole study: One stimulator alloantigen differed from self by one groove amino acid; the other by ten.

The primer mix covered 54 TRBV segments and 13 TRBJ segments. The data were produced by immunoSEQ multiplex PCR, yet TCRdb's version contains in-frame clones alone and is incomplete. The sample records around 110,000 clones, 80% to 95% being singletons. As regards this clone: Its antigen is unknown.

CD4+ T cells, purified by negative selection, averaged 97.7% purity. The study's findings and limits: Average cumulative frequency of previously undetected clones was just over 35% against one allele and 45% to 65% against the other.

The CDR3 is made up of 14 amino acids. Deletions cut 0 bases from V and 4 bases from J, with 9 bases between. The germline V gene encodes CDR1 MNHEY and CDR2 SVGAGI. This TCR came from a woman between 18 and 30 years old in good health and CMV-seronegative. Material for sequencing was CD4+ T cells from PBMCs. This sequence joins TRBV6-5 and TRBJ1-1; the D is unclear. The chain's CDR3 is CASSYSSAGTEAFF. The DNA for the CDR3 is TGTGCCAGCAGTTACTCGAGTGCCGGCACTGAAGCTTTCTTT.